The TCR beta chain described here comes from a study of CD8+CD57+ T cells in acquired aplastic anemia. Study-level background: DNA from sorted CD4+ and CD8+ cells averaged roughly 3.4 ug.

CDR1 MDHEN and CDR2 SYDVKM come from the germline V gene. The ends lost 6 bases at V and 5 bases at J; junction bases unmatched: 7. The CDR3 is 14 residues long. The study, taken as a whole, reports: Found in both controls and patients were approximately 31 CD8+ CDR3 sequences.

The study profiled TCR beta VDJ and CDR3 using genomic DNA as template. TCRdb reprocessed the reads with MiXCR, giving one entry per CDR3 protein. Among approximately 170,000 distinct CDR3 sequences, 50% to 55% were seen once, and the ten largest hold approximately 16%. In its sample, this clonotype was seen many times. Its target is not known. Sequencing was carried out using sorted CD4+, CD8+, or CD8+CD57+ T cells (not recorded which) from PBMCs. The V and J genes are TRBV28 and TRBJ2-7, with TRBD1 identical over 10 bases. This TCR was recovered from a human donor in good health, serving as a control. CDR3 coding DNA: TGTGCCAGCAGAAAGGGACAGGGGAGCGACGAGCAGTACTTC. It yields the protein CASRKGQGSDEQYF. Full variable domain (rest looked up from reference TRBV28 and TRBJ2-7): DVKVTQSSRYLVKRTGEKVFLECVQDMDHENMFWYRQDPGLGLRLIYFSYDVKMKEKGDIPEGYSVSREKKERFSLILESASTNQTSMYLCASRKGQGSDEQYFGPGTRLTVT.